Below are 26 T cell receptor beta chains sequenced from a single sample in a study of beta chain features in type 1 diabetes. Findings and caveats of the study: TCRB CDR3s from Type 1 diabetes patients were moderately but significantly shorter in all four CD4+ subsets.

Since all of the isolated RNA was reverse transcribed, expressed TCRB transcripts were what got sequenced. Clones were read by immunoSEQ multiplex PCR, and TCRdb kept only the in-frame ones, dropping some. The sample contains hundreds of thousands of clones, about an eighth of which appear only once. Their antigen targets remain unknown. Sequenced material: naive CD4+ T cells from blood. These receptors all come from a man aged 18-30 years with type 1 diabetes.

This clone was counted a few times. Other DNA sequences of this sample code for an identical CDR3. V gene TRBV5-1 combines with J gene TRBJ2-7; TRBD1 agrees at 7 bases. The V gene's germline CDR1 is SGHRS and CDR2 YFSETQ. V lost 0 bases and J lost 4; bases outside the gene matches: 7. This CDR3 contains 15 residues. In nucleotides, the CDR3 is TGCGCCAGCAGCTTGGCACCGGGACAGACATACGAGCAGTACTTC. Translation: CASSLAPGQTYEQYF. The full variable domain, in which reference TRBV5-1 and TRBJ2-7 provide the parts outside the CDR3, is KAGVTQTPRYLIKTRGQQVTLSCSPISGHRSVSWYQQTPGQGLQFLFEYFSETQRNKGNFPGRFSGRQFSNSRSEMNVSTLELGDSALYLCASSLAPGQTYEQYFGPGTRLTVT.

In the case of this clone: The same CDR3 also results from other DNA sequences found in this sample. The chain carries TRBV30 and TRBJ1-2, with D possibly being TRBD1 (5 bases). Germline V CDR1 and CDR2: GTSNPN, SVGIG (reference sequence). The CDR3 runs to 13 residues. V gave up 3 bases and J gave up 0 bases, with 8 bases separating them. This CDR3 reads CAWSVQANYGYTF. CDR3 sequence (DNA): TGTGCCTGGAGCGTACAGGCTAACTATGGCTACACCTTC.

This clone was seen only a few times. This CDR3 reads CASSALGRMHYGYTF. Written as DNA, the CDR3 is TGTGCCAGCAGCGCACTGGGACGGATGCACTATGGCTACACCTTC. The chain uses TRBV7-2 and TRBJ1-2; TRBD1 is a possible D gene (5 bases). The CDR3 runs to 15 residues. In germline, CDR1 is SGHTA, CDR2 FQGNSA. The germline V and J ends were trimmed by 5 bases and 3 bases, with 16 bases remaining between them.

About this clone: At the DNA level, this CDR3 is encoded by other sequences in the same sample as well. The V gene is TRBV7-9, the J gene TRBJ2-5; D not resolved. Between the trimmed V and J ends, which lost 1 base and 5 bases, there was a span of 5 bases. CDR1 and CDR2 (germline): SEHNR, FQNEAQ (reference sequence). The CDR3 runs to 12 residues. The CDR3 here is CASSLVRETQYF. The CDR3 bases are TGTGCCAGCAGCTTAGTTCGGGAGACCCAGTACTTC.

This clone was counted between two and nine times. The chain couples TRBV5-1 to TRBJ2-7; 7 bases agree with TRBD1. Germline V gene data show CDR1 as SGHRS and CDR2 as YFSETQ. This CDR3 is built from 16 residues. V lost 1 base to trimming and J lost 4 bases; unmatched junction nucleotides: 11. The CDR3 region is CASSLRYRGMGYEQYF. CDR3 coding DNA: TGCGCCAGCAGCTTGCGTTACAGGGGAATGGGGTACGAGCAGTACTTC.

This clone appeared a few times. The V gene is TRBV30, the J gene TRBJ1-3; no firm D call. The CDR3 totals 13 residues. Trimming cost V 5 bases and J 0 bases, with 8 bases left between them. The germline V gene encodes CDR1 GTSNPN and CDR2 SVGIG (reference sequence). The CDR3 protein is CAWATPSGNTIYF. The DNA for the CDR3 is TGTGCCTGGGCCACCCCCTCTGGAAACACCATATATTTT.

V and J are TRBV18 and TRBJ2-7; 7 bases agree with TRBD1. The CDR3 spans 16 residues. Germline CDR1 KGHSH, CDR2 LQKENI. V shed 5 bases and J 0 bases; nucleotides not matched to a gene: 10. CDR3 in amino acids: CASSSWTGQLSYEQYF. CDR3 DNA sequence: TGTGCCAGCTCATCTTGGACAGGCCAGCTCTCCTACGAGCAGTACTTC.

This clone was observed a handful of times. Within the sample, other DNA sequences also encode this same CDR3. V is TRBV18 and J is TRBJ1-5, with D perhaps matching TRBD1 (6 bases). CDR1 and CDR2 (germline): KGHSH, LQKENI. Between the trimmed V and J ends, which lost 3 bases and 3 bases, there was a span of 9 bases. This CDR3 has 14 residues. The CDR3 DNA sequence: TGTGCCAGCTCACCCGGGACATTCAATCAGCCCCAGCATTTT. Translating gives CASSPGTFNQPQHF. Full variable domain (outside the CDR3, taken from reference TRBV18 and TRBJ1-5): NAGVMQNPRHLVRRRGQEARLRCSPMKGHSHVYWYRQLPEEGLKFMVYLQKENIIDESGMPKERFSAEFPKEGPSILRIQQVVRGDSAAYFCASSPGTFNQPQHFGDGTRLSIL.

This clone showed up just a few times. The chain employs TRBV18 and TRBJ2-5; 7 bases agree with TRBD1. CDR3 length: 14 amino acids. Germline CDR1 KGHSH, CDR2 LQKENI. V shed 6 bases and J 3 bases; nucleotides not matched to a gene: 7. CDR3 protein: CASSPGTEEETQYF. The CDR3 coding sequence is TGTGCCAGCTCCCCCGGGACAGAGGAAGAGACCCAGTACTTC.

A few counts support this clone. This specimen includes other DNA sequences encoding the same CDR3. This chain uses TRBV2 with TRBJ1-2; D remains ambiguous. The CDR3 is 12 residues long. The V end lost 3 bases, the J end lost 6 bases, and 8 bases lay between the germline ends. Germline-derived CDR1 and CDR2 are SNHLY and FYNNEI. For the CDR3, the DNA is TGTGCCAGCAGTGAGGCCGGAGATGGCTACACCTTC. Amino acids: CASSEAGDGYTF.

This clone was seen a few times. The CDR3: CASSQPGQAQETQYF. CDR3 coding DNA: TGTGCCAGCAGCCAACCGGGGCAGGCCCAAGAGACCCAGTACTTC. V and J are TRBV4-2 and TRBJ2-5; TRBD1 or TRBD2 may be the D gene (5 bases each). CDR1 is LGHNA, CDR2 YNFKEQ, per germline. Trimming pared 2 bases from V and 1 base from J, leaving 11 bases between. The CDR3 spans 15 residues.

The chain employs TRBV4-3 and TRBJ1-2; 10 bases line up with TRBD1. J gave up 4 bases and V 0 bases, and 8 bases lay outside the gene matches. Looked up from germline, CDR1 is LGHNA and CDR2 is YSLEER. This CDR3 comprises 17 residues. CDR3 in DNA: TGCGCCAGCAGCCAAGAGTCCCGGACAGGGGGAGGCTATGGCTACACCTTC. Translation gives CASSQESRTGGGYGYTF.

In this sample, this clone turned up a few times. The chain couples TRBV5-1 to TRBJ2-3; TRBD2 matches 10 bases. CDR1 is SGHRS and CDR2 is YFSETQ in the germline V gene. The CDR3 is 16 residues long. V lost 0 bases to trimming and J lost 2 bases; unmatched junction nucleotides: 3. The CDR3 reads CASSLVAGGLTDTQYF. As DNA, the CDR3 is TGCGCCAGCAGCTTGGTAGCGGGGGGCCTCACAGATACGCAGTATTTT.

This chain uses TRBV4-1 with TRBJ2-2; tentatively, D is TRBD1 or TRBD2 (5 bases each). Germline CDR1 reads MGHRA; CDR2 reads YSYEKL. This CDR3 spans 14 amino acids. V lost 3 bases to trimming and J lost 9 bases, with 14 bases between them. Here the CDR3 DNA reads TGCGCCAGCAGCCAGGGGACGTTGCCCCGGGAGCTGTTTTTT. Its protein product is CASSQGTLPRELFF.

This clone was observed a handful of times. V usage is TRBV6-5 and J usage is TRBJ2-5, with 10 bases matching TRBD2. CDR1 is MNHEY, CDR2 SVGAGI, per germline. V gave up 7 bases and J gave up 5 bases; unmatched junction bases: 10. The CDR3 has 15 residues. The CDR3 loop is CASTPLGAGGETQYF. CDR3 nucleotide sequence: TGTGCCAGCACCCCTTTGGGAGCGGGAGGGGAGACCCAGTACTTC.

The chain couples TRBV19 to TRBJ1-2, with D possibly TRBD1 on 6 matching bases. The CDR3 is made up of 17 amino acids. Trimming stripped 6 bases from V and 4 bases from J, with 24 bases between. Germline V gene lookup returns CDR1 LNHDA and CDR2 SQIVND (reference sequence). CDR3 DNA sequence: TGTGCCAGTAGACTTACAGGGTCTGTTTTCTGGAGCTATGGCTACACCTTC. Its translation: CASRLTGSVFWSYGYTF.

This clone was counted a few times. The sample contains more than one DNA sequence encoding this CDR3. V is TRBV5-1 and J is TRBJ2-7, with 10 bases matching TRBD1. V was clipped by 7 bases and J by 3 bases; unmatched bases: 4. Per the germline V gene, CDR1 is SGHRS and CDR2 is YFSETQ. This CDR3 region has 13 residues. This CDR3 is CASRGTGVYEQYF. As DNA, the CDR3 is TGCGCCAGCCGAGGGACAGGGGTCTACGAGCAGTACTTC. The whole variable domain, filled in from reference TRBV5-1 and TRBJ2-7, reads KAGVTQTPRYLIKTRGQQVTLSCSPISGHRSVSWYQQTPGQGLQFLFEYFSETQRNKGNFPGRFSGRQFSNSRSEMNVSTLELGDSALYLCASRGTGVYEQYFGPGTRLTVT.

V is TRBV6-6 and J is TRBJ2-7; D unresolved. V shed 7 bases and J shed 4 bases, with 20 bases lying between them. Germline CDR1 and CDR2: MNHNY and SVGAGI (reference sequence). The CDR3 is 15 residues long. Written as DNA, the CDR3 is TGTGCCAGCACCTCTGACCCCCGGGCTTCATACGAGCAGTACTTC. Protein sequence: CASTSDPRASYEQYF.

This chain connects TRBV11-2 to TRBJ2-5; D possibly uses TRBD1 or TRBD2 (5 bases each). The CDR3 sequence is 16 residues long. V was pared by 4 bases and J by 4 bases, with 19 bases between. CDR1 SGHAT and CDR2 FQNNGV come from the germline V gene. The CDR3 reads CASSSLGAGGSETQYF. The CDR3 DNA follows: TGTGCCAGCAGCTCCCTCGGGGCGGGTGGATCAGAGACCCAGTACTTC.

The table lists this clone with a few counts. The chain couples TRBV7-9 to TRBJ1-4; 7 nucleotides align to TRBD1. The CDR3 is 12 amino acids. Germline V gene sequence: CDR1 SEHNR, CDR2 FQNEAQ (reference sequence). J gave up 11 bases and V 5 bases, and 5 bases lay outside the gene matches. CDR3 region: CASSISGGKLFF. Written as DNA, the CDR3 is TGTGCCAGCAGCATATCAGGGGGGAAACTGTTTTTT. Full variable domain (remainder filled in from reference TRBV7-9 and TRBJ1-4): DTGVSQNPRHKITKRGQNVTFRCDPISEHNRLYWYRQTLGQGPEFLTYFQNEAQLEKSRLLSDRFSAERPKGSFSTLEIQRTEQGDSAMYLCASSISGGKLFFGSGTQLSVL.

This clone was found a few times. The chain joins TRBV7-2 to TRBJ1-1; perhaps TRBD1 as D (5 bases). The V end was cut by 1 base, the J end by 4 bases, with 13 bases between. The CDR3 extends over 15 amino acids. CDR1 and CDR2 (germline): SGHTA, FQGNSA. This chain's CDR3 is CASSLVRGLSTEAFF. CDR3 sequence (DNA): TGTGCCAGCAGCTTAGTTAGGGGCCTGAGCACTGAAGCTTTCTTT.

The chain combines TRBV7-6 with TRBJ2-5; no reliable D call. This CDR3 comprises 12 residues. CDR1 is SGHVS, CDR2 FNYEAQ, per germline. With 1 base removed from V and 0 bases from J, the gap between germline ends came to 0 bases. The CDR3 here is CASSLDQETQYF. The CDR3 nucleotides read TGTGCCAGCAGCTTAGACCAAGAGACCCAGTACTTC.

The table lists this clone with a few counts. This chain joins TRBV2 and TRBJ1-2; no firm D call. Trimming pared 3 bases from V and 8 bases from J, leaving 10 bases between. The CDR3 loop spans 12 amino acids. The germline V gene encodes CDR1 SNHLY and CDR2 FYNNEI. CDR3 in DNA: TGTGCCAGCAGTGATGATGGCGGCGGCTACACCTTC. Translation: CASSDDGGGYTF.

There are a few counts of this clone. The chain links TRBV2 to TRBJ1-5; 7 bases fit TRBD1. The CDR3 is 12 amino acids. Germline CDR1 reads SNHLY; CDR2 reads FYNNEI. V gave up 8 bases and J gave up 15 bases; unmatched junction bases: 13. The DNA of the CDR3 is TGTGCCAGCGGGACAGACCAGGGCTCTGGGCATTTT. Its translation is CASGTDQGSGHF.

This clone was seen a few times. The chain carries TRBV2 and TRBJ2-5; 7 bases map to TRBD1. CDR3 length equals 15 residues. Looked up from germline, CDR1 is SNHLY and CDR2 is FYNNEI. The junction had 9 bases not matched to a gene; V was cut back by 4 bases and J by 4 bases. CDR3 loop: CASSAEGQTRETQYF. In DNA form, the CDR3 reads TGTGCCAGCAGTGCCGAGGGACAGACTCGAGAGACCCAGTACTTC. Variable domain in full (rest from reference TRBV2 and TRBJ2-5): EPEVTQTPSHQVTQMGQEVILRCVPISNHLYFYWYRQILGQKVEFLVSFYNNEISEKSEIFDDQFSVERPDGSNFTLKIRSTKLEDSAMYFCASSAEGQTRETQYFGPGTRLLVL.

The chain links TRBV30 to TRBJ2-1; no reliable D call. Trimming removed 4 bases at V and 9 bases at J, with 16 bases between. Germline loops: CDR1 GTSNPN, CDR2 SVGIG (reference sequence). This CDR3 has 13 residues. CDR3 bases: TGTGCCTGGAATGCCCGCCATGGCGGTGAGCAGTTCTTC. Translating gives CAWNARHGGEQFF.